The 21 T cell receptor beta chains below come from one sample, sequenced in a study of blood T cell repertoires in COVID-19. Clones were read by immunoSEQ multiplex PCR, and TCRdb kept only the in-frame ones, dropping some. The sample lists around 25,000 clones, about nine tenths occurring once. Material for sequencing was peripheral blood. Every receptor here comes from a woman aged 70-85 years with active COVID-19.

The chain links TRBV9 to TRBJ1-5, with 9 bases that match TRBD1. Germline CDR1 SGDLS, CDR2 YYNGEE. J lost 7 bases, V lost 0 bases, and 5 bases had no gene match. The CDR3 totals 15 residues. The CDR3 DNA sequence: TGTGCCAGCAGCGTAGGGGACAGGGTTGAGCAGCCCCAGCATTTT. Amino acid sequence: CASSVGDRVEQPQHF.

The chain is built from TRBV5-1 and TRBJ2-3, with 8 positions matching TRBD1. Germline assignment: CDR1 SGHRS and CDR2 YFSETQ. This CDR3 has 14 residues. J was trimmed by 4 bases and V by 1 base; bases with no gene match: 2. The CDR3 nucleotides are TGCGCCAGCAGCTTGCAGGGGGCATCAGATACGCAGTATTTT. Amino acids: CASSLQGASDTQYF.

The J gene is TRBJ2-7, the V gene TRBV6-6; perhaps TRBD1 as D (5 bases). This CDR3 is 15 amino acids long. The V and J ends lost 0 bases and 4 bases respectively, with 13 bases between them. CDR1 is MNHNY, CDR2 SVGAGI, per germline (reference sequence). Here the CDR3 DNA reads TGTGCCAGCAGTTACTCGGGGCAGATGGGTTACGAGCAGTACTTC. This gives the protein CASSYSGQMGYEQYF.

V usage is TRBV6-4 and J usage is TRBJ1-5; D is ambiguous. V was pared by 0 bases and J by 4 bases, with 13 bases between. From germline, CDR1 is MRHNA and CDR2 SNTAGT. This CDR3 is built from 16 residues. The CDR3 nucleotides are TGTGCCAGCAGTGACTCGATTAAGGTCAGGAATCAGCCCCAGCATTTT. Encoded protein: CASSDSIKVRNQPQHF.

This sequence joins TRBV12-3 or TRBV12-4 and TRBJ1-6; D possibly corresponds to TRBD1 (5 bases). With 4 bases removed from V and 10 bases from J, the gap between germline ends came to 11 bases. The CDR3 spans 13 residues. Here the CDR3 DNA reads TGTGCCAGCAGTTCTATCAGGGAATCACCCCTCCACTTT. It specifies CASSSIRESPLHF.

The chain combines TRBV30 with TRBJ2-7; 9 bases are a match to TRBD1. CDR1 and CDR2 from the germline V gene are GTSNPN and SVGIG (reference sequence). V lost 8 bases and J lost 1; bases outside the gene matches: 3. The CDR3 extends over 12 amino acids. The CDR3, as DNA: TGTGCCGCCGGGACAGGGTCCTACGAGCAGTACTTC. Its protein is CAAGTGSYEQYF. The full variable domain, completed using reference TRBV30 and TRBJ2-7, is SQTIHQWPATLVQPVGSPLSLECTVEGTSNPNLYWYRQAAGRGLQLLFYSVGIGQISSEVPQNLSASRPQDRQFILSSKKLLLSDSGFYLCAAGTGSYEQYFGPGTRLTVT.

This chain connects TRBV28 to TRBJ1-5; 11 nucleotides agree with TRBD1. J lost 6 bases, V lost 3 bases, and 4 bases had no gene match. The CDR3 has 15 amino acids. Germline V gives CDR1 MDHEN, CDR2 SYDVKM. CDR3 sequence: CASSFGQGAGQPQHF. In DNA form, the CDR3 reads TGTGCCAGCAGTTTTGGACAGGGGGCAGGTCAGCCCCAGCATTTT.

The chain recombines TRBV19 with TRBJ2-2; 8 bases are shared with TRBD1. The germline CDR1 and CDR2 sequences are LNHDA and SQIVND (reference sequence). V shed 4 bases, J shed 6 bases, and the junction held 7 bases outside the gene matches. There are 15 residues in the CDR3. DNA of the CDR3: TGTGCCAGTAGTAACGGACAGGGTTTGGCCGGGGAGCTGTTTTTT. This encodes CASSNGQGLAGELFF.

CDR3 in DNA: TGTGCCAGCAGTGAAGCCCGGGCGGGCGGGGAGCTGTTTTTT. It codes for CASSEARAGGELFF. V is TRBV2 and J is TRBJ2-2; tentative D call: TRBD2 (5 bases). Germline lookup yields CDR1 SNHLY and CDR2 FYNNEI. CDR3 length: 14 residues. The germline V and J ends were trimmed by 0 bases and 7 bases, with 9 bases remaining between them.

This rearrangement joins TRBV24-1 to TRBJ2-3, with D possibly being TRBD1 (6 bases). The V gene's germline CDR1 is KGHDR and CDR2 SFDVKD. Between the trimmed V and J ends, which lost 4 bases and 2 bases, there was a span of 9 bases. This CDR3 has 14 amino acids. The CDR3 sequence: CATSEGDNTDTQYF. The CDR3 DNA is TGTGCCACCAGTGAAGGGGACAACACAGATACGCAGTATTTT.

This clone has a handful of counts. The J gene is TRBJ1-5, the V gene TRBV2, with 8 positions matching TRBD1. Germline lookup yields CDR1 SNHLY and CDR2 FYNNEI. The CDR3 runs 13 residues. J was trimmed by 5 bases and V by 5 bases; bases with no gene match: 2. CDR3 DNA: TGTGCCAGCAGTCAGACAGGGGATCAGCCCCAGCATTTT. Encoded protein: CASSQTGDQPQHF.

This clone has a handful of counts. This sequence joins TRBV4-1 and TRBJ1-1, with D unclear. In germline, CDR1 is MGHRA, CDR2 YSYEKL. V lost 0 bases to trimming and J lost 5 bases, with 13 bases between them. CDR3 length equals 15 residues. CDR3: CASSQEVGRRTEAFF. The CDR3 DNA is TGCGCCAGCAGCCAAGAAGTGGGAAGGAGGACTGAAGCTTTCTTT.

Only one count was recorded for this clone. The chain carries TRBV2 and TRBJ2-2; 8 positions match TRBD2. The CDR3 is 15 residues long. Germline V lookup: CDR1 SNHLY, CDR2 FYNNEI. V lost 8 bases and J lost 2; bases outside the gene matches: 7. The chain's CDR3 is CASSREGGNTGELFF. The CDR3 nucleotides read TGTGCCAGCTCACGGGAGGGGGGCAACACCGGGGAGCTGTTTTTT.

This rearrangement joins TRBV7-2 to TRBJ2-1; tentative D call: TRBD2 (5 bases). Germline V gene data show CDR1 as SGHTA and CDR2 as FQGNSA. Trimming left V 0 bases short and J 10 bases short, with 13 bases between. This CDR3 is 14 amino acids long. The CDR3 DNA follows: TGTGCCAGCAGCTTAGCGAGGGAAGGGTACGAGCAGTTCTTC. This sequence encodes CASSLAREGYEQFF.

V and J are TRBV12-3 or TRBV12-4 and TRBJ1-4, with D tentatively TRBD1 (5 bases). V lost 2 bases to trimming and J lost 8 bases, with 6 bases between them. This CDR3 contains 12 residues. The CDR3, as DNA: TGTGCCAGCAGTTTACCAGGGGAAAAACTGTTTTTT. Amino acids: CASSLPGEKLFF.

This chain connects TRBV23-1 to TRBJ2-3; D gene ambiguous. TRBV23-1 is labeled an ORF, and its function is uncertain. The CDR3 has 21 amino acids. With 1 base removed from V and 0 bases from J, the gap between germline ends came to 26 bases. CDR3 nucleotides: TGCGCCAGCAGTCAATGCCATCCGATTGGGCTCCCCGGCCTTAGCACAGATACGCAGTATTTT. Its translation is CASSQCHPIGLPGLSTDTQYF.

The rearrangement links TRBV7-9 to TRBJ2-3; D is possibly TRBD2 (6 bases). This CDR3 region has 15 residues. Between the trimmed V and J ends, which lost 0 bases and 2 bases, there was a span of 9 bases. Germline loops: CDR1 SEHNR, CDR2 FQNEAQ (reference sequence). CDR3 sequence reads: CASSLAGGITDTQYF. CDR3 nucleotide sequence: TGTGCCAGCAGCTTAGCGGGGGGAATCACAGATACGCAGTATTTT.

V is TRBV29-1 and J is TRBJ2-7; 9 bases fit TRBD2. Germline-derived CDR1 and CDR2 are SQVTM and ANQGSEA. The CDR3 contains 12 residues. Losses at the gene ends were 7 bases for V and 5 bases for J; bases not matched to a gene: 6. CDR3 sequence (DNA): TGCAGCGGTGGCGGGGGGGCCCACGAGCAGTACTTC. It translates to CSGGGGAHEQYF.

Written as DNA, the CDR3 is TGTGCCAGTCATTTCGGGGGGGTCTCCTACAATGAGCAGTTCTTC. Its protein is CASHFGGVSYNEQFF. The chain employs TRBV28 and TRBJ2-1; 8 bases match TRBD2. V lost 9 bases to trimming and J lost 0 bases; unmatched junction nucleotides: 7. The CDR3 is 15 amino acids. CDR1 and CDR2 (germline): MDHEN, SYDVKM.

This chain connects TRBV5-6 to TRBJ2-7; 7 bases are shared with TRBD1. This CDR3 comprises 14 residues. Germline loops: CDR1 SGHDT, CDR2 YYEEEE. Losses at the gene ends were 2 bases for V and 0 bases for J; bases not matched to a gene: 2. The CDR3 loop is CASSLQGFSYEQYF. The CDR3 DNA is TGTGCCAGCAGCTTACAGGGGTTCTCCTACGAGCAGTACTTC.

The chain is built from TRBV19 and TRBJ1-1; D is unclear. Germline CDR1 and CDR2: LNHDA and SQIVND (reference sequence). V shed 6 bases and J shed 4 bases, with 9 bases lying between them. The CDR3 contains 12 residues. CDR3 DNA sequence: TGTGCCAGTAGGGACGGACTCACTGAAGCTTTCTTT. It yields the protein CASRDGLTEAFF.